The clone carrying this T cell receptor beta chain occurred many times. V gave up 2 bases and J gave up 8 bases, with 12 bases separating them. CDR3 length: 14 amino acids. The source of the sample is a study of T cells in Graves' hyperthyroidism and ophthalmopathy. From RNA transcripts, TCR beta CDR3 regions were amplified. Using the HTBI primer set, a first-round RT-PCR was run on the TCR CDR3. TCRdb reprocessed the multiplex PCR reads via MiXCR and lists one record per CDR3 protein. The table has about 96,000 distinct CDR3 sequences, about half seen once. The TCR was taken from a woman aged 40 to 50 with Graves' hyperthyroidism. Sample: blood. The chain carries TRBV12-3 or TRBV12-4 and TRBJ1-4, with a possible D match to TRBD1 (5 bases). The CDR3, as DNA: TGTGCCAGCAGTTTAAGGCAGGGAGGAGAAAAACTGTTTTTT. This sequence encodes CASSLRQGGEKLFF.